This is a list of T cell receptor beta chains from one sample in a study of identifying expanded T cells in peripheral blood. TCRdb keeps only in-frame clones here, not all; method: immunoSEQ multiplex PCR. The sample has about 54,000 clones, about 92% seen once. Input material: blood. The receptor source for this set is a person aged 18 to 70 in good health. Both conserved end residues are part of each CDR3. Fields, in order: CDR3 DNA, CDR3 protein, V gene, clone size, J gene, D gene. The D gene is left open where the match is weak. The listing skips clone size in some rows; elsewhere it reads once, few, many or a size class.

cdr3_nt: TGCGCCAGCAGCTTGGAGACAGGGGGACATTCACCCCTCCACTTT; cdr3_aa: CASSLETGGHSPLHF; v_call: TRBV5-1; clone_size: -; j_call: TRBJ1-6; d_call: TRBD1
cdr3_nt: TGTGCCAGCATAAGGGCTAGCGGGAGCCAAGAGACCCAGTACTTC; cdr3_aa: CASIRASGSQETQYF; v_call: TRBV5-5; clone_size: -; j_call: TRBJ2-5; d_call: TRBD2
cdr3_nt: TGTGCCAGCAGCGTAGAGTTGGAGAACACTGAAGCTTTCTTT; cdr3_aa: CASSVELENTEAFF; v_call: TRBV9; clone_size: -; j_call: TRBJ1-1; d_call: -
cdr3_nt: TGCAGCGTTGCCTTAAATCCGGGACAGGGGGCCCTCAATGAGCAGTTCTTC; cdr3_aa: CSVALNPGQGALNEQFF; v_call: TRBV29-1; clone_size: -; j_call: TRBJ2-1; d_call: TRBD1
cdr3_nt: TGCGCCAGCAGCCAAGCTGCTGTTGGTAGCTACGAGCAGTACTTC; cdr3_aa: CASSQAAVGSYEQYF; v_call: TRBV4-3; clone_size: -; j_call: TRBJ2-7; d_call: -
cdr3_nt: TGTGCCACCAGCAGAGATTCGGGACAGGGGGCGCACTATGGCTACACCTTC; cdr3_aa: CATSRDSGQGAHYGYTF; v_call: TRBV15; clone_size: -; j_call: TRBJ1-2; d_call: TRBD1
cdr3_nt: TGCAGCATTGTTGGACTGCAGGGACTAGCGGGAGTCTGGTCGAGGTATGAGCAGTTCTTC; cdr3_aa: CSIVGLQGLAGVWSRYEQFF; v_call: TRBV29-1; clone_size: -; j_call: TRBJ2-1; d_call: TRBD2
cdr3_nt: TGTGCCAGCAGCTTAAGGGCAGATACGCAGTATTTT; cdr3_aa: CASSLRADTQYF; v_call: TRBV13; clone_size: -; j_call: TRBJ2-3; d_call: -
cdr3_nt: TGCGCCAGCAGCTTGGTAGGTAGCGGCTCCTACAATGAGCAGTTCTTC; cdr3_aa: CASSLVGSGSYNEQFF; v_call: TRBV5-1; clone_size: few; j_call: TRBJ2-1; d_call: -
cdr3_nt: TGTGCCAGTTCCCCGGGTCCTAGGGGCTACGAGCAGTACTTC; cdr3_aa: CASSPGPRGYEQYF; v_call: TRBV21-1; clone_size: -; j_call: TRBJ2-7; d_call: -
cdr3_nt: TGTGCCAGTAGTACAGGGCCCCTAGCCAAAAACATTCAGTACTTC; cdr3_aa: CASSTGPLAKNIQYF; v_call: TRBV19; clone_size: -; j_call: TRBJ2-4; d_call: -
cdr3_nt: TGCAGCGTCGGGACTAGCGGCGCAGATACGCAGTATTTT; cdr3_aa: CSVGTSGADTQYF; v_call: TRBV29-1; clone_size: -; j_call: TRBJ2-3; d_call: TRBD2
cdr3_nt: TGTGCCAGCAGCTTGGCCACGGGACAGTTATACGAGCAGTACTTC; cdr3_aa: CASSLATGQLYEQYF; v_call: TRBV5-6; clone_size: once; j_call: TRBJ2-7; d_call: TRBD1
cdr3_nt: TGTGCCAGCAGCTCGAGCCCGGCGGTTCTTTATACGCAGTATTTT; cdr3_aa: CASSSSPAVLYTQYF; v_call: TRBV7-2; clone_size: -; j_call: TRBJ2-3; d_call: -
cdr3_nt: TGTGCCAGCAGTGAGGGGACAGGGGCCTCTAGGGGGTACCAAGAGACCCAGTACTTC; cdr3_aa: CASSEGTGASRGYQETQYF; v_call: TRBV6-1; clone_size: -; j_call: TRBJ2-5; d_call: TRBD1
cdr3_nt: TGTGCCAGCAGCCTAACCTCATCCGGGGACAGGAACACTGAAGCTTTCTTT; cdr3_aa: CASSLTSSGDRNTEAFF; v_call: TRBV5-6; clone_size: -; j_call: TRBJ1-1; d_call: TRBD1
cdr3_nt: TGTGCCAGCTCTGGCGTAGGGGGGACCGGGGAGCTGTTTTTT; cdr3_aa: CASSGVGGTGELFF; v_call: TRBV25-1; clone_size: -; j_call: TRBJ2-2; d_call: -
cdr3_nt: TGTGCCAGCAGCTTAGTTGGGACCGTTAATGAAAAACTGTTTTTT; cdr3_aa: CASSLVGTVNEKLFF; v_call: TRBV11-2; clone_size: -; j_call: TRBJ1-4; d_call: -
cdr3_nt: TGTGCCAGCAGCCCATCGGGGACTCCCGCCACCTACGAGCAGTACTTC; cdr3_aa: CASSPSGTPATYEQYF; v_call: TRBV9; clone_size: -; j_call: TRBJ2-7; d_call: -
cdr3_nt: TGCGCCAGCAGCCAGGGACAGGGAGATTTTCTAACCCAGCCCCAGCATTTT; cdr3_aa: CASSQGQGDFLTQPQHF; v_call: TRBV4-1; clone_size: -; j_call: TRBJ1-5; d_call: TRBD1
cdr3_nt: TGTGCCAGCAGCTCCGGTGCGGGAGGACTGGCAGAGACCCAGTACTTC; cdr3_aa: CASSSGAGGLAETQYF; v_call: TRBV9; clone_size: once; j_call: TRBJ2-5; d_call: TRBD2
cdr3_nt: TGTGCCAGCAAGTCAGCGGGGGGGTCCTACGAGCAGTACTTC; cdr3_aa: CASKSAGGSYEQYF; v_call: TRBV6-5; clone_size: -; j_call: TRBJ2-7; d_call: TRBD2
cdr3_nt: TGTGCCAGCAGCCCCCCGGGCGGTCGGACGGAGCAGTTCTTC; cdr3_aa: CASSPPGGRTEQFF; v_call: TRBV28; clone_size: -; j_call: TRBJ2-1; d_call: -
cdr3_nt: TGTGCCAGCAGCTCCCCTGGGGAAAGGGGGTTGGGGACCCAGTACTTC; cdr3_aa: CASSSPGERGLGTQYF; v_call: TRBV7-6; clone_size: -; j_call: TRBJ2-5; d_call: -
cdr3_nt: TGTGCCAGTAGTACCACAGGGGGCAATGAAAAACTGTTTTTT; cdr3_aa: CASSTTGGNEKLFF; v_call: TRBV19; clone_size: -; j_call: TRBJ1-4; d_call: TRBD1
cdr3_nt: TGTGCCAGCAGCCCGACTAGCGTCGACACCGGGGAGCTGTTTTTT; cdr3_aa: CASSPTSVDTGELFF; v_call: TRBV7-7; clone_size: -; j_call: TRBJ2-2; d_call: TRBD2
cdr3_nt: TGCGCCAGCAGCCAAGAGACACCGGGACTAGCGGGCTCGGGGAAGACCCAGTACTTC; cdr3_aa: CASSQETPGLAGSGKTQYF; v_call: TRBV4-1; clone_size: -; j_call: TRBJ2-5; d_call: TRBD2
cdr3_nt: TGTGCCAGCAGCATCCGGGACAAGGTCCAAGAGACCCAGTACTTC; cdr3_aa: CASSIRDKVQETQYF; v_call: TRBV9; clone_size: -; j_call: TRBJ2-5; d_call: -
cdr3_nt: TGTGCCAGCTCACCCCTCGGGGCAGAAGAGACCCAGTACTTC; cdr3_aa: CASSPLGAEETQYF; v_call: TRBV18; clone_size: -; j_call: TRBJ2-5; d_call: -
cdr3_nt: TGCGCCAGCAGCTTGCGGGGACTTAAAGAGACCCAGTACTTC; cdr3_aa: CASSLRGLKETQYF; v_call: TRBV5-1; clone_size: few; j_call: TRBJ2-5; d_call: -
cdr3_nt: TGCGCCAGCAGCCAAGATCTGCCTCCGGATACGCAGTATTTT; cdr3_aa: CASSQDLPPDTQYF; v_call: TRBV4-3; clone_size: -; j_call: TRBJ2-3; d_call: -
cdr3_nt: TGTGCCAGCAGAGTTAGCGGGGGCACAGATACGCAGTATTTT; cdr3_aa: CASRVSGGTDTQYF; v_call: TRBV2; clone_size: -; j_call: TRBJ2-3; d_call: TRBD2
cdr3_nt: TGTGCCAGCCATTCCGGGTCTGGCTACACCTTC; cdr3_aa: CASHSGSGYTF; v_call: TRBV9; clone_size: -; j_call: TRBJ1-2; d_call: -
cdr3_nt: TGTGCCAGCAGCTTGCCGGGGCTATCGGGAAACACCATATATTTT; cdr3_aa: CASSLPGLSGNTIYF; v_call: TRBV5-4; clone_size: -; j_call: TRBJ1-3; d_call: -
cdr3_nt: TGTGCCAGCAGCGCCGGTTTGGACCTTAACTATGGCTACACCTTC; cdr3_aa: CASSAGLDLNYGYTF; v_call: TRBV9; clone_size: -; j_call: TRBJ1-2; d_call: -
cdr3_nt: TGTGCCAGCAGCTTGGGACCAGGTACGGAAAAACTGTTTTTT; cdr3_aa: CASSLGPGTEKLFF; v_call: TRBV5-4; clone_size: -; j_call: TRBJ1-4; d_call: -
cdr3_nt: TGTGCCAGCAGTTTGGGAGGGGTGGCTTACAATGAGCAGTTCTTC; cdr3_aa: CASSLGGVAYNEQFF; v_call: TRBV27; clone_size: -; j_call: TRBJ2-1; d_call: TRBD2
cdr3_nt: TGTGCCAGCAGCCAAGCTTTCTGGGTTCAAGAGACCCAGTACTTC; cdr3_aa: CASSQAFWVQETQYF; v_call: TRBV14; clone_size: -; j_call: TRBJ2-5; d_call: -
cdr3_nt: TGTGCCAGCAGCTTGTTTAGCGGGACCGGGAAGACCCAGTACTTC; cdr3_aa: CASSLFSGTGKTQYF; v_call: TRBV5-4; clone_size: -; j_call: TRBJ2-5; d_call: TRBD2
cdr3_nt: TGTGCCAGCAGCTTAGCAGGCGAGCAGTACTTC; cdr3_aa: CASSLAGEQYF; v_call: TRBV7-2; clone_size: -; j_call: TRBJ2-7; d_call: -
cdr3_nt: TGCGCCAGCAGTCCAGGGGCCAGGGAGACCCAGTACTTC; cdr3_aa: CASSPGARETQYF; v_call: TRBV10-2; clone_size: -; j_call: TRBJ2-5; d_call: -
cdr3_nt: TGCAGCGTTGAACGGGGCTACGAGCAGTACTTC; cdr3_aa: CSVERGYEQYF; v_call: TRBV29-1; clone_size: -; j_call: TRBJ2-7; d_call: -
cdr3_nt: TGTGCCAGCAGCGCAAGCGGGAGGGCCTACGAGCAGTACTTC; cdr3_aa: CASSASGRAYEQYF; v_call: TRBV9; clone_size: -; j_call: TRBJ2-7; d_call: TRBD2
cdr3_nt: TGTGCCAGTACCATAGGGACAACGAACACCGGGGAGCTGTTTTTT; cdr3_aa: CASTIGTTNTGELFF; v_call: TRBV19; clone_size: -; j_call: TRBJ2-2; d_call: -
cdr3_nt: TGTGCCAGCAGTTTATCGGCAGGGCCAAGCAATCAGCCCCAGCATTTT; cdr3_aa: CASSLSAGPSNQPQHF; v_call: TRBV27; clone_size: -; j_call: TRBJ1-5; d_call: -
cdr3_nt: TGTGCCAGCAGCTTACAGGCGCGCACTGAAGCTTTCTTT; cdr3_aa: CASSLQARTEAFF; v_call: TRBV6-6; clone_size: -; j_call: TRBJ1-1; d_call: -
cdr3_nt: TGTGCCAGCAGTTATGGAGGAAAACTGTTTTTT; cdr3_aa: CASSYGGKLFF; v_call: TRBV6-5; clone_size: -; j_call: TRBJ1-4; d_call: -
cdr3_nt: TGTGCCAGCAGCGTAGATGTGGGGGTACAGGGGGTTGAGGCTTTCTTT; cdr3_aa: CASSVDVGVQGVEAFF; v_call: TRBV9; clone_size: -; j_call: TRBJ1-1; d_call: TRBD1
cdr3_nt: TGTGCCATCAGTGAGGGAAACACCATATATTTT; cdr3_aa: CAISEGNTIYF; v_call: TRBV10-3; clone_size: few; j_call: TRBJ1-3; d_call: -